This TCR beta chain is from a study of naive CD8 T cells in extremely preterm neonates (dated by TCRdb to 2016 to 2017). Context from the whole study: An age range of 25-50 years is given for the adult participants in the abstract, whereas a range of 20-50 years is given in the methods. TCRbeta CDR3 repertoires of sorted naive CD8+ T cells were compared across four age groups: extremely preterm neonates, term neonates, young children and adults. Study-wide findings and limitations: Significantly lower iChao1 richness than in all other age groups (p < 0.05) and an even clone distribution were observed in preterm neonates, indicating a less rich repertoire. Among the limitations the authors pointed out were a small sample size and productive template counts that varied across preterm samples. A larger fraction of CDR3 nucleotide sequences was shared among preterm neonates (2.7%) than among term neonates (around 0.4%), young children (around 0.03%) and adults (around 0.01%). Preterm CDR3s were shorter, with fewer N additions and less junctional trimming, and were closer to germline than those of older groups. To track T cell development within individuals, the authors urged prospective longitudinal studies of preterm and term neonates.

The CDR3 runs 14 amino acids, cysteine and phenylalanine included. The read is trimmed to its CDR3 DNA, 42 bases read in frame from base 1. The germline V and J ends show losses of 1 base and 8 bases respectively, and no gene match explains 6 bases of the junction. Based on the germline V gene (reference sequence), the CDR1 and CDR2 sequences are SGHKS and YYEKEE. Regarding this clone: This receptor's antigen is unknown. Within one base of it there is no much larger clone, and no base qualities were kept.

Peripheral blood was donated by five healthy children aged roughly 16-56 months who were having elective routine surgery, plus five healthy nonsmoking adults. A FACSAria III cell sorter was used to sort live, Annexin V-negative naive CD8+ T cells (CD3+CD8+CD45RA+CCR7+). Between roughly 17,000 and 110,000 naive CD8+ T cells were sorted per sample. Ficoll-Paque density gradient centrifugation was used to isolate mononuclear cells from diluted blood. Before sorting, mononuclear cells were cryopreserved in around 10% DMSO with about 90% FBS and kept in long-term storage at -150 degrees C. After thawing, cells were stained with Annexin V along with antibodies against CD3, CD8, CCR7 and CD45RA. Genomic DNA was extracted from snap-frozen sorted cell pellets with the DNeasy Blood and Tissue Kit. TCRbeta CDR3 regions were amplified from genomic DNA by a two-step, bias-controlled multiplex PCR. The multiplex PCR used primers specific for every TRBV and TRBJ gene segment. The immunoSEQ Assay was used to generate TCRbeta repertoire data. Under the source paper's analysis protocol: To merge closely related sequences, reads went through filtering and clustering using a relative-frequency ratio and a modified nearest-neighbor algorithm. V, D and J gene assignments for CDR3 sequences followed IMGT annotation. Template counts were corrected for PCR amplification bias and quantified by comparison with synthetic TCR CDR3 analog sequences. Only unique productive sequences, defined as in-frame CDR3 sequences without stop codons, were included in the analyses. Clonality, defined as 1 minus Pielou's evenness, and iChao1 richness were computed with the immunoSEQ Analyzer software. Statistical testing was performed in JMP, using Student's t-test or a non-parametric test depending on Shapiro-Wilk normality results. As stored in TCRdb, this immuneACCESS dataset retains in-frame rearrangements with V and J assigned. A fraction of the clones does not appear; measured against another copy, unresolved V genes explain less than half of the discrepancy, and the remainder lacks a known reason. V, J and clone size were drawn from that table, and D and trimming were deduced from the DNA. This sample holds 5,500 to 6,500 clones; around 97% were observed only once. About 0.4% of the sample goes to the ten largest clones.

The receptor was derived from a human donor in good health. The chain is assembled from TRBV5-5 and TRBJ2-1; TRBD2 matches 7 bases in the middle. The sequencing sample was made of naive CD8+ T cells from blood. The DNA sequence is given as TGTGCCAGCAGCTTGCTCGGGGGGTTCTATGAGCAGTTCTTC. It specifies CASSLLGGFYEQFF.